What follows is one TCR beta chain and its context. CDR3 length equals 14 residues. The V gene end was trimmed by 9 bases and the J gene end by 1 base; junction bases not matched to a gene: 8. From germline, CDR1 is SGHVS and CDR2 FNYEAQ. The sample belongs to a study of blood T cell repertoires in COVID-19. Study-wide context: The United States, Italy and Spain supplied acute and convalescent COVID-19 samples. T cells, B-cell-depleted T cells, or PBMCs provided the cDNA or gDNA that served as material.

Authors' processing steps: Amplified reference gene primers provided the basis for estimating nucleated cell counts. Method: immunoSEQ multiplex PCR; TCRdb's copy keeps in-frame clones and lacks some. The V and J calls and clone size are taken from that table; D and trimming were inferred from the DNA. Here the sample spans some 150,000 clones, 84% being singletons. This TCR derives from a woman aged 45-60 years with acute or convalescent COVID-19. The sequencing sample was made of peripheral blood. V and J are TRBV7-6 and TRBJ1-1, with 7 bases aligning to TRBD1. CDR3 nucleotides: TGTGCCAGTTTTACGGGGACAGCGAACACTGAAGCTTTCTTT. It translates to CASFTGTANTEAFF.